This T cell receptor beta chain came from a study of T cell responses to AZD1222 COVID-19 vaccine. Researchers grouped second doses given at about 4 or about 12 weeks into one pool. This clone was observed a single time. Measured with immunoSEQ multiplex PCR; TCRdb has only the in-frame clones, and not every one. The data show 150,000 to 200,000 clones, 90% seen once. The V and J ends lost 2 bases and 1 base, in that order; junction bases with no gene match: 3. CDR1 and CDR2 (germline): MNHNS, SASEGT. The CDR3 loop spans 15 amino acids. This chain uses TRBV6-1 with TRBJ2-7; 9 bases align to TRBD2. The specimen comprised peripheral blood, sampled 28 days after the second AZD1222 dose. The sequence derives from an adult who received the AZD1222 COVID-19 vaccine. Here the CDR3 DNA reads TGTGCCAGCAGTGAACAAGCGGGGGGATCCTACGAGCAGTACTTC. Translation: CASSEQAGGSYEQYF.